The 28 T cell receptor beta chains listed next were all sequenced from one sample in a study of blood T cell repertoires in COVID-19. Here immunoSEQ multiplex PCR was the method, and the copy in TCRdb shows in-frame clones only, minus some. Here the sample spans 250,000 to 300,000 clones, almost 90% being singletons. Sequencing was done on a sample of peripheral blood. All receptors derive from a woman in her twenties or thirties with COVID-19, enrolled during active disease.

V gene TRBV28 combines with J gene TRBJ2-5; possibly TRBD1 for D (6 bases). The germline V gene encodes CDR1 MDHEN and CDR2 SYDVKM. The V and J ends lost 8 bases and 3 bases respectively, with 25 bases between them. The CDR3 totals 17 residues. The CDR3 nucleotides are TGTGCCAGCGTGACTTGGGGGCCGGCAAAGAAAGAAGAGACCCAGTACTTC. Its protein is CASVTWGPAKKEETQYF.

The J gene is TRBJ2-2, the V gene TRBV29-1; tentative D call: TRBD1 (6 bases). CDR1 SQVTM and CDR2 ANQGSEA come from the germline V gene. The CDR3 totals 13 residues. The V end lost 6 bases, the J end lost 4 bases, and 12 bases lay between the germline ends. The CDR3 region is CSVAGVGTGELFF. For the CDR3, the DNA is TGCAGCGTCGCAGGGGTCGGCACCGGGGAGCTGTTTTTT.

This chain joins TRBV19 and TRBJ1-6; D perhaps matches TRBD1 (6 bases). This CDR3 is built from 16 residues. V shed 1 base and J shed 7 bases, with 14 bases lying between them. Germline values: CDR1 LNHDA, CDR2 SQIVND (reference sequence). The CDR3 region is CASSIVWTVRNSPLHF. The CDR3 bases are TGTGCCAGTAGTATAGTGTGGACAGTAAGGAATTCACCCCTCCACTTT.

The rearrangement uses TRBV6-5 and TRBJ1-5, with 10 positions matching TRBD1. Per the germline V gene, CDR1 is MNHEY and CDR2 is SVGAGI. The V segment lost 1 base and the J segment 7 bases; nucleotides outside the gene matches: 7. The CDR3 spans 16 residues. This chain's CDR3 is CASSYWMGTGEQPQHF. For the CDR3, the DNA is TGTGCCAGCAGTTACTGGATGGGGACAGGGGAACAGCCCCAGCATTTT.

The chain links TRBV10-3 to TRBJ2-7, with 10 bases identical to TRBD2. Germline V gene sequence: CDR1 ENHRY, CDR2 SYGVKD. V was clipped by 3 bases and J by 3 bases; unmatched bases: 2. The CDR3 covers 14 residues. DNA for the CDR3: TGTGCCATCAGTGACGCTAGCGGGAGCTACGAGCAGTACTTC. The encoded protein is CAISDASGSYEQYF.

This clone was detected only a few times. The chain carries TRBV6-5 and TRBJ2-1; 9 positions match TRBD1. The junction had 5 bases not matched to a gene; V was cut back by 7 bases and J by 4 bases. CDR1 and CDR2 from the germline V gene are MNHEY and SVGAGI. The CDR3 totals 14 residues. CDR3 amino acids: CASNSGQGYNEQFF. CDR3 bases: TGTGCCAGCAATTCGGGACAGGGATACAATGAGCAGTTCTTC.

CDR3 sequence reads: CASSYRGQGAYEQYF. The CDR3 DNA reads TGTGCCAGCAGTTACCGTGGACAGGGGGCCTACGAGCAGTACTTC. This chain links TRBV6-2 or TRBV6-3 with TRBJ2-7, with 10 positions matching TRBD1. Germline values: CDR1 MNHEY, CDR2 SVGEGT. Trimming took 2 bases from V and 2 from J; bases not matched to a gene: 3. The CDR3 sequence is 15 residues long.

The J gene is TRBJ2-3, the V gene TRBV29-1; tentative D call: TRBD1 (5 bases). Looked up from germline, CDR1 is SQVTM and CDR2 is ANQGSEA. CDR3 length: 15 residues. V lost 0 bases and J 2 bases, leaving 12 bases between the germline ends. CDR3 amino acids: CSVEEGQPITDTQYF. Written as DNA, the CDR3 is TGCAGCGTTGAAGAGGGGCAGCCGATCACAGATACGCAGTATTTT.

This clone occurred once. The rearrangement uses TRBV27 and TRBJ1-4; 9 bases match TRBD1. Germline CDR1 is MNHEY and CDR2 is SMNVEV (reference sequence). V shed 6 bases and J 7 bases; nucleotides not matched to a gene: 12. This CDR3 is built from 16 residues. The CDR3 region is CASRPAPGQGREKLFF. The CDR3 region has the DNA TGTGCCAGCAGGCCGGCTCCGGGACAGGGACGTGAAAAACTGTTTTTT.

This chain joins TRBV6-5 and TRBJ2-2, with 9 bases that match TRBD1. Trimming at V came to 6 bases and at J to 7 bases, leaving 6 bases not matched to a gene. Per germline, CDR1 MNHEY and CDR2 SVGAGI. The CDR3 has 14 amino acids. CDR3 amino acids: CASSAQGASGELFF. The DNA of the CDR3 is TGTGCCAGCAGCGCACAGGGGGCGAGCGGGGAGCTGTTTTTT.

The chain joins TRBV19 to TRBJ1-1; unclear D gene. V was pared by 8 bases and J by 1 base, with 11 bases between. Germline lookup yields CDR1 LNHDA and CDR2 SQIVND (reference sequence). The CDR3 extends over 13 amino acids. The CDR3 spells CASATLRNTEAFF. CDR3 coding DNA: TGTGCCAGTGCAACGTTGCGGAACACTGAAGCTTTCTTT. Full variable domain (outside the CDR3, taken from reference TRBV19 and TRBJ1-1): DGGITQSPKYLFRKEGQNVTLSCEQNLNHDAMYWYRQDPGQGLRLIYYSQIVNDFQKGDIAEGYSVSREKKESFPLTVTSAQKNPTAFYLCASATLRNTEAFFGQGTRLTVV.

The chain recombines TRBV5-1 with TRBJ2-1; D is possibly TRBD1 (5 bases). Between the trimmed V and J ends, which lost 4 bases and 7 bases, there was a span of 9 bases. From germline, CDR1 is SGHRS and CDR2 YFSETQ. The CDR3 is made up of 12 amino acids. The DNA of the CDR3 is TGCGCCAGCAGCCAGGGTGCTAATGAGCAGTTCTTC. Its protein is CASSQGANEQFF.

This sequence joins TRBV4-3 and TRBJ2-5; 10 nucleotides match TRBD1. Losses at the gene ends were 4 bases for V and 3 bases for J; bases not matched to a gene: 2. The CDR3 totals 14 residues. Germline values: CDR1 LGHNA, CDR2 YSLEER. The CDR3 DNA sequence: TGCGCCAGCAGCCGCGGGACAGGGGAAGAGACCCAGTACTTC. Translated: CASSRGTGEETQYF.

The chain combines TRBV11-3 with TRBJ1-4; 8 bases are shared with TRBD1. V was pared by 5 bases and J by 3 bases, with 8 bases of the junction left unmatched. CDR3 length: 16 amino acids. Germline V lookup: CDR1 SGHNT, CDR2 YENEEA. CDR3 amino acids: CASSGGQGSANEKLFF. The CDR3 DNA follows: TGTGCCAGCAGCGGAGGACAGGGATCGGCTAATGAAAAACTGTTTTTT. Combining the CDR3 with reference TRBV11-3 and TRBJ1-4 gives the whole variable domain EAGVVQSPRYKIIEKKQPVAFWCNPISGHNTLYWYLQNLGQGPELLIRYENEEAVDDSQLPKDRFSAERLKGVDSTLKIQPAELGDSAVYLCASSGGQGSANEKLFFGSGTQLSVL.

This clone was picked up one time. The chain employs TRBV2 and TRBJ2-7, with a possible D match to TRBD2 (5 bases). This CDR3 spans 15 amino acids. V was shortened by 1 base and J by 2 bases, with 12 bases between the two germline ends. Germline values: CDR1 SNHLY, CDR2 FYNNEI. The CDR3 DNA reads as TGTGCCAGCAGTGAAGGGTTTGGAGGCACCTACGAGCAGTACTTC. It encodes CASSEGFGGTYEQYF.

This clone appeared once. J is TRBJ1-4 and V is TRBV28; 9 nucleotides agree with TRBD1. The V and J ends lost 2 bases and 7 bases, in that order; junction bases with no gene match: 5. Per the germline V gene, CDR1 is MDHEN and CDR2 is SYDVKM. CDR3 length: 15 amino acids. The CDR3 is CASSLQDRGGEKLFF. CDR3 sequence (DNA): TGTGCCAGCAGTTTACAGGACAGGGGTGGTGAAAAACTGTTTTTT.

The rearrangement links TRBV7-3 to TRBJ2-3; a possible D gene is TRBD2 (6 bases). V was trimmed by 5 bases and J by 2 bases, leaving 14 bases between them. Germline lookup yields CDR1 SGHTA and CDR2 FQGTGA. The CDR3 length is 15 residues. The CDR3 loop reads CASSAGRLDTDTQYF. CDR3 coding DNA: TGTGCCAGCAGCGCGGGACGTCTGGACACAGATACGCAGTATTTT. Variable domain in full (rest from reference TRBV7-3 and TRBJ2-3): GAGVSQTPSNKVTEKGKYVELRCDPISGHTALYWYRQSLGQGPEFLIYFQGTGAADDSGLPNDRFFAVRPEGSVSTLKIQRTERGDSAVYLCASSAGRLDTDTQYFGPGTRLTVL.

CDR3 sequence (DNA): TGTGCCAGCAGTTTTGTCCGGGGTTGGGGAACTGAAGCTTTCTTT. Protein product: CASSFVRGWGTEAFF. The chain has TRBV28 and TRBJ1-1; no clear D. CDR1 MDHEN and CDR2 SYDVKM come from the germline V gene. Trimming removed 3 bases at V and 5 bases at J, with 16 bases between. The CDR3 runs 15 residues.

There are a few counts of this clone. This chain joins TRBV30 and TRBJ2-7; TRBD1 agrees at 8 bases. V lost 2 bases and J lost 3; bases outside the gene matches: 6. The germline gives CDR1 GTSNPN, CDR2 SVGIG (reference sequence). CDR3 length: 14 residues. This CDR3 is CAWSSGGLIYEQYF. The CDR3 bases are TGTGCCTGGAGTTCAGGGGGCCTTATCTACGAGCAGTACTTC.

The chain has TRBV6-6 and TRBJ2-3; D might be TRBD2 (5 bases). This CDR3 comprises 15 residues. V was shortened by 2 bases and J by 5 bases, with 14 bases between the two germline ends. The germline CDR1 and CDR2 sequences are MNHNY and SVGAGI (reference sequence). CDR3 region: CASSYGWGAIDTQYF. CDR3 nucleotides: TGTGCCAGCAGTTACGGTTGGGGAGCGATAGATACGCAGTATTTT.

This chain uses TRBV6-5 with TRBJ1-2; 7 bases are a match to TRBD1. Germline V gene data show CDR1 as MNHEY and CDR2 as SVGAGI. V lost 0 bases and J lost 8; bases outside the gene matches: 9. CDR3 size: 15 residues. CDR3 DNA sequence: TGTGCCAGCAGTTACTCAACAGGGGTTACTATGGGCTACACCTTC. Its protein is CASSYSTGVTMGYTF.

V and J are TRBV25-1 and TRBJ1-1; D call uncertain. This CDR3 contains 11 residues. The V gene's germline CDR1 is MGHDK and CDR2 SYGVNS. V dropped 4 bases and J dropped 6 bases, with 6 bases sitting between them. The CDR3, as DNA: TGTGCCAGCAGTGGGTCGGCTGAAGCTTTCTTT. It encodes CASSGSAEAFF.

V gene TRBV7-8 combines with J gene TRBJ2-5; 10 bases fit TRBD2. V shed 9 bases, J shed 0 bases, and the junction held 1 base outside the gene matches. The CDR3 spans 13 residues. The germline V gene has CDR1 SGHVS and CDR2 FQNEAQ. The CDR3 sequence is CASSGGYQETQYF. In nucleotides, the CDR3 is TGTGCCAGTAGCGGGGGGTACCAAGAGACCCAGTACTTC.

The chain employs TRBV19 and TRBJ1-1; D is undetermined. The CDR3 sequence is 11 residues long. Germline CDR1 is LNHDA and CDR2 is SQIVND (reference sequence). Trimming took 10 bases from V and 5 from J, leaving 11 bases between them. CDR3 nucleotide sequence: TGTGCCACCACGGGGTGGACTGAAGCTTTCTTT. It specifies CATTGWTEAFF. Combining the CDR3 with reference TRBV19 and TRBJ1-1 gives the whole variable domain DGGITQSPKYLFRKEGQNVTLSCEQNLNHDAMYWYRQDPGQGLRLIYYSQIVNDFQKGDIAEGYSVSREKKESFPLTVTSAQKNPTAFYLCATTGWTEAFFGQGTRLTVV.

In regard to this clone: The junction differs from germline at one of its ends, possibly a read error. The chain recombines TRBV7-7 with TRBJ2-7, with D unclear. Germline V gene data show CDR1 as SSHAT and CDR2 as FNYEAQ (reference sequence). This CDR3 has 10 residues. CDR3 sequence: CASSFPMHLF. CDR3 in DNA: TGTGCTAGCAGCTTCCCTATGCACCTCTTC.

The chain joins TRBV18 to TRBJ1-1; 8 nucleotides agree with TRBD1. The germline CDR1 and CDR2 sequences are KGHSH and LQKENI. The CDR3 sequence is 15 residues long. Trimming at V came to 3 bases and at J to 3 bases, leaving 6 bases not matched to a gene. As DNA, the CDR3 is TGTGCCAGCTCACCCGCTGGACAGGGATACACTGAAGCTTTCTTT. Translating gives CASSPAGQGYTEAFF.

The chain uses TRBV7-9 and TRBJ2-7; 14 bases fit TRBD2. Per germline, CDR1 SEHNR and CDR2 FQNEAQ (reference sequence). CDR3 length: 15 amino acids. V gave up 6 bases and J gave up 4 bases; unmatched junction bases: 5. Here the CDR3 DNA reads TGTGCCAGCAGGCCAGGGACTAGCGGGGGATACGAGCAGTACTTC. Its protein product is CASRPGTSGGYEQYF. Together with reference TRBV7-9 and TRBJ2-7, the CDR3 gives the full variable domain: DTGVSQNPRHKITKRGQNVTFRCDPISEHNRLYWYRQTLGQGPEFLTYFQNEAQLEKSRLLSDRFSAERPKGSFSTLEIQRTEQGDSAMYLCASRPGTSGGYEQYFGPGTRLTVT.

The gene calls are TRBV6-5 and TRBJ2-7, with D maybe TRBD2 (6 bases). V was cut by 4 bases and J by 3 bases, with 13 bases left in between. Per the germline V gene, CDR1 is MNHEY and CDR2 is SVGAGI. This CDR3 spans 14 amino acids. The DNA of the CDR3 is TGTGCCAGCAGTTTCGGCGGGGACTTCTACGAGCAGTACTTC. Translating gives CASSFGGDFYEQYF.